This passage covers 6 T cell receptor beta chains from one sample sequenced in a study of T-cell reconstitution after alpha-beta-depleted transplantation in children. Molecular barcoding with unique molecular identifiers was used for the TCRbeta library. Via MiXCR, TCRdb re-called the PCR reads, giving one row per CDR3 protein. This table holds almost 600,000 distinct CDR3 sequences, around 27% found once. The sequencing used PBMCs, collected before TCRalphabeta/CD19-depleted stem cell transplant. The receptor source for this set is a boy younger than two with Wiskott-Aldrich syndrome, due to receive a stem cell transplant.

In this sample, this clonotype turned up a few times. The gene calls are TRBV3-1 and TRBJ1-1; D possibly corresponds to TRBD1 (6 bases). Looked up from germline, CDR1 is LGHDT and CDR2 is YNNKEL (reference sequence). V was cut by 4 bases and J by 0 bases, with 9 bases left in between. The CDR3 extends over 14 amino acids. The CDR3 is CASSRTDLNTEAFF. The CDR3, as DNA: TGTGCCAGCAGCCGGACAGATTTGAACACTGAAGCTTTCTTT.

The V and J genes are TRBV5-1 and TRBJ2-3; 9 positions match TRBD2. Trimming cost V 0 bases and J 2 bases; bases outside gene matches: 4. Germline CDR1 and CDR2: SGHRS and YFSETQ. This CDR3 is built from 16 residues. CDR3 nucleotide sequence: TGCGCCAGCAGCTTGGAGACTAGCGGAATCACAGATACGCAGTATTTT. It codes for CASSLETSGITDTQYF. Based on the CDR3 plus reference TRBV5-1 and TRBJ2-3, the full variable domain is KAGVTQTPRYLIKTRGQQVTLSCSPISGHRSVSWYQQTPGQGLQFLFEYFSETQRNKGNFPGRFSGRQFSNSRSEMNVSTLELGDSALYLCASSLETSGITDTQYFGPGTRLTVL.

The V gene is TRBV27, the J gene TRBJ2-1; perhaps TRBD2 as D (6 bases). CDR3 length: 17 residues. The V gene's germline CDR1 is MNHEY and CDR2 SMNVEV (reference sequence). Trimming removed 5 bases from V and 2 bases from J, with 19 bases in between. CDR3 DNA: TGTGCCAGCAGTCCTCATTGGAGGGCCGGGCCCTACAATGAGCAGTTCTTC. It encodes CASSPHWRAGPYNEQFF.

This clonotype has only a few counts. The V call is TRBV10-3, the J call TRBJ2-6; D remains ambiguous. V lost 2 bases, J lost 0 bases, and 8 bases lay in between. The CDR3 spans 16 residues. The germline V gene has CDR1 ENHRY and CDR2 SYGVKD. CDR3 loop: CAISERTDSGANVLTF. CDR3 DNA sequence: TGTGCCATCAGTGAGAGGACGGACTCTGGGGCCAACGTCCTGACTTTC.

This sequence joins TRBV5-1 and TRBJ2-1; no clear D gene. Trimming pared 0 bases from V and 0 bases from J, leaving 7 bases between. CDR1 is SGHRS and CDR2 is YFSETQ in the germline V gene. The CDR3 is 15 amino acids. This CDR3 is CASSLDVPSYNEQFF. In DNA, the CDR3 is TGCGCCAGCAGCTTGGATGTCCCCTCCTACAATGAGCAGTTCTTC.

This chain links TRBV5-1 with TRBJ2-3; 7 bases agree with TRBD2. The CDR3 consists of 16 residues. J gave up 0 bases and V 0 bases, and 4 bases lay outside the gene matches. Germline assignment: CDR1 SGHRS and CDR2 YFSETQ. CDR3 in amino acids: CASSLGAGTSTDTQYF. Here the CDR3 DNA reads TGCGCCAGCAGCTTGGGAGCGGGGACTAGCACAGATACGCAGTATTTT.